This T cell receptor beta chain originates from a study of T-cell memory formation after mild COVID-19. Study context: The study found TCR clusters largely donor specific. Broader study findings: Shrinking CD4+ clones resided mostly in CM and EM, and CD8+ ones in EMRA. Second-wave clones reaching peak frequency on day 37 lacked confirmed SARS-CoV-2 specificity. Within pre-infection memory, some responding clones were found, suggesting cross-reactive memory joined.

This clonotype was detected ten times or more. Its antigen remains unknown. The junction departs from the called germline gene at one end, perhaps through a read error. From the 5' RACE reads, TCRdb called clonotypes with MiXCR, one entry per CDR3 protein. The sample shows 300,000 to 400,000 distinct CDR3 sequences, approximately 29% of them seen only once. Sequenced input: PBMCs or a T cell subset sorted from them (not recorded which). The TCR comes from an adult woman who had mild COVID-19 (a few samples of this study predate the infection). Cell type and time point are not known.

The CDR3 bases are TGTGCCAGCAGCGTAGCCCCGGGTCCTAACTATGGCTACACCTTC. This gives the protein CASSVAPGPNYGYTF. The rearrangement joins TRBV7-2 to TRBJ1-2; D not certain. The CDR3 contains 15 residues. Germline V gene data show CDR1 as SGHTA and CDR2 as FQGNSA.